These T cell receptor beta chains were read from a single sample in a study of T-cell memory formation after mild COVID-19. From the 5' RACE reads, TCRdb called clonotypes with MiXCR, one entry per CDR3 protein. This table has around 310,000 distinct CDR3 sequences, 15% to 20% appearing once. Sequenced: PBMCs or a T cell subset sorted from them (not recorded which). These receptors all stem from a man aged 18 to 29 who had mild COVID-19 (a few samples of this study predate the infection). Cell type and time point are not known. The CDR3 runs from the conserved cysteine through the conserved F or W. The D gene is left open where the match is weak. For some rows the clone size is stated as once, few or many, or as a class when expanded; others skip it.

j_call: TRBJ1-5
v_call: TRBV7-9
d_call: -
clone_size: -
cdr3_aa: CASTGSQSNQPQHF
cdr3_nt: TGTGCCAGCACGGGGTCGCAGAGCAATCAGCCCCAGCATTTT

j_call: TRBJ2-1
v_call: TRBV4-3
d_call: -
clone_size: many
cdr3_aa: CASSRRDKYYNEQFF
cdr3_nt: TGCGCCAGCAGCCGAAGGGACAAGTACTACAATGAGCAGTTCTTC

j_call: TRBJ1-5
v_call: TRBV12-3/TRBV12-4
d_call: TRBD1
clone_size: many
cdr3_aa: CASRLDRGNIGNQPQHF
cdr3_nt: TGTGCCAGCAGGCTAGACAGGGGGAATATTGGCAATCAGCCCCAGCATTTT

j_call: TRBJ2-5
v_call: TRBV4-3
d_call: -
clone_size: many
cdr3_aa: CASSQDITGWETQYF
cdr3_nt: TGCGCCAGCAGCCAAGATATTACAGGGTGGGAGACCCAGTACTTC

j_call: TRBJ2-7
v_call: TRBV29-1
d_call: -
clone_size: many
cdr3_aa: CSVVWDYEQYF
cdr3_nt: TGCAGCGTCGTTTGGGACTACGAGCAGTACTTC

j_call: TRBJ1-6
v_call: TRBV6-6
d_call: -
clone_size: few
cdr3_aa: CASAPNNSPLHF
cdr3_nt: TGTGCCAGCGCACCGAATAATTCACCCCTCCACTTT

j_call: TRBJ2-3
v_call: TRBV18
d_call: TRBD2
clone_size: -
cdr3_aa: CASSSTGLAYASTDTQYF
cdr3_nt: TGTGCCAGCTCATCGACGGGACTAGCGTACGCTAGCACAGATACGCAGTATTTT

j_call: TRBJ2-3
v_call: TRBV4-3
d_call: TRBD1
clone_size: -
cdr3_aa: CASSRTGGDGASQYF
cdr3_nt: TGCGCCAGCAGCCGAACAGGGGGCGACGGGGCCTCGCAGTATTTT

j_call: TRBJ2-7
v_call: TRBV2
d_call: TRBD1
clone_size: few
cdr3_aa: CASNRDRAYEQYF
cdr3_nt: TGTGCCAGCAACCGGGACAGGGCCTACGAGCAGTACTTC

j_call: TRBJ2-1
v_call: TRBV12-3/TRBV12-4
d_call: TRBD1
clone_size: few
cdr3_aa: CASSFRDRGLNEQFF
cdr3_nt: TGTGCCAGCAGTTTCCGGGACAGGGGGCTAAATGAGCAGTTCTTC

j_call: TRBJ2-1
v_call: TRBV4-1
d_call: TRBD2
clone_size: few
cdr3_aa: CASSQESTAGGPRVF
cdr3_nt: TGCGCCAGCAGCCAAGAATCAACAGCGGGGGGGCCCCGGGTCTTC

j_call: TRBJ1-1
v_call: TRBV5-1
d_call: -
clone_size: -
cdr3_aa: CASSLGLTGVTEAFF
cdr3_nt: TGCGCCAGCAGCTTGGGGCTAACGGGGGTAACTGAAGCTTTCTTT

j_call: TRBJ2-7
v_call: TRBV24-1
d_call: -
clone_size: -
cdr3_aa: CATSDAPMTTYEQYF
cdr3_nt: TGTGCCACCAGTGACGCCCCTATGACTACCTACGAGCAGTACTTC

j_call: TRBJ1-2
v_call: TRBV29-1
d_call: -
clone_size: -
cdr3_aa: CSVDGTWSNYGYTF
cdr3_nt: TGCAGCGTTGATGGGACCTGGTCCAACTATGGCTACACCTTC

j_call: TRBJ1-6
v_call: TRBV4-2
d_call: -
clone_size: few
cdr3_aa: CASSLKLYSPLHF
cdr3_nt: TGTGCCAGCAGCTTAAAATTATATTCACCCCTCCACTTT

j_call: TRBJ2-3
v_call: TRBV4-1
d_call: -
clone_size: -
cdr3_aa: CASSQDPGSTDTQYF
cdr3_nt: TGCGCCAGCAGCCAAGATCCAGGAAGCACAGATACGCAGTATTTT

j_call: TRBJ1-3
v_call: TRBV30
d_call: TRBD1
clone_size: -
cdr3_aa: CAWSGQGSGNTIYF
cdr3_nt: TGTGCCTGGAGTGGACAGGGCTCTGGAAACACCATATATTTT

j_call: TRBJ1-2
v_call: TRBV11-2
d_call: -
clone_size: -
cdr3_aa: CASSLVGPDGYTF
cdr3_nt: TGTGCCAGCAGCTTAGTGGGGCCTGATGGCTACACCTTC

j_call: TRBJ2-2
v_call: TRBV7-2
d_call: -
clone_size: few
cdr3_aa: CASSLALDGLFF
cdr3_nt: TGTGCCAGCAGCTTAGCCCTGGACGGGCTGTTTTTT

j_call: TRBJ2-1
v_call: TRBV12-3/TRBV12-4
d_call: -
clone_size: -
cdr3_aa: CASSFEGGGSEQFF
cdr3_nt: TGTGCCAGCAGTTTCGAGGGGGGAGGCAGTGAGCAGTTCTTC

j_call: TRBJ1-5
v_call: TRBV7-2
d_call: -
clone_size: -
cdr3_aa: CASRPGGWGNQPQHF
cdr3_nt: TGTGCCAGCAGACCGGGGGGGTGGGGCAATCAGCCCCAGCATTTT

j_call: TRBJ2-5
v_call: TRBV28
d_call: TRBD1
clone_size: few
cdr3_aa: CASALPPVGQEEETQYF
cdr3_nt: TGTGCCAGCGCCCTCCCCCCCGTCGGACAGGAGGAAGAGACCCAGTACTTC

j_call: TRBJ1-6
v_call: TRBV5-1
d_call: TRBD1
clone_size: few
cdr3_aa: CASSFTGTGDSPLHF
cdr3_nt: TGCGCCAGCAGTTTTACCGGGACAGGGGACTCACCCCTCCACTTT

j_call: TRBJ2-3
v_call: TRBV7-3
d_call: TRBD2
clone_size: few
cdr3_aa: CASSSRLAGAADTQYF
cdr3_nt: TGTGCCAGCAGCTCCAGACTAGCGGGGGCCGCAGATACGCAGTATTTT

j_call: TRBJ2-3
v_call: TRBV4-2
d_call: TRBD2
clone_size: few
cdr3_aa: CASSQGGASGDTDTQYF
cdr3_nt: TGTGCCAGCAGCCAAGGTGGAGCTAGCGGGGACACAGATACGCAGTATTTT

j_call: TRBJ2-3
v_call: TRBV2
d_call: -
clone_size: -
cdr3_aa: CATSVSSKPDTQYF
cdr3_nt: TGTGCCACCTCGGTGTCCTCGAAGCCAGATACGCAGTATTTT

j_call: TRBJ1-1
v_call: TRBV5-4
d_call: -
clone_size: -
cdr3_aa: CASSLSGSLTEAFF
cdr3_nt: TGTGCCAGCAGCTTGTCTGGGTCACTCACTGAAGCTTTCTTT

j_call: TRBJ1-2
v_call: TRBV6-5
d_call: -
clone_size: few
cdr3_aa: CASSSGRSYGYTF
cdr3_nt: TGTGCCAGCAGTTCAGGGCGCTCCTATGGCTACACCTTC

j_call: TRBJ1-2
v_call: TRBV7-3
d_call: -
clone_size: -
cdr3_aa: CASSLSPGFVGYTF
cdr3_nt: TGTGCCAGCAGCTTAAGCCCTGGGTTTGTGGGCTACACCTTC